The following is a T cell receptor (beta chain) sequence with its context. Its target is not known. These data belong to a study of beta chain features in type 1 diabetes. Study results and caveats: Patients with type 1 diabetes showed fewer VDJ junction insertions and more deletions. HLA effects on TCRB rearrangement stayed unresolved here.

The authors sorted CD4+ naive, central memory, regulatory and stem cell-like memory cells via CD45RO/CCR7/CD25/CD127/CD95/CD27. Reverse transcribing all isolated RNA meant expressed TCRB transcripts were sequenced. Samples of naive, central memory and regulatory T cells yielded a mean of around 3.4 million reads. Here immunoSEQ multiplex PCR was the method, and the copy in TCRdb shows in-frame clones only, minus some. The repertoire has about 220,000 clones, roughly 11% of them found once; the top ten carry about 1.2%. V lost 7 bases and J 4 bases, leaving 13 bases between the germline ends. The CDR3 consists of 13 residues. Germline lookup yields CDR1 MNHEY and CDR2 SMNVEV (reference sequence).

The sequencing input was central memory CD4+ T cells from blood. This clonotype was sampled from a young man in good health. This chain joins TRBV27 and TRBJ1-1; TRBD1 is a possible D gene (6 bases). The CDR3 bases are TGTGCCAGCACCCTACAGGGAGGCACTGAAGCTTTCTTT. It is translated as CASTLQGGTEAFF.